This paragraph reports one T cell receptor (beta chain). The CDR3 is made up of 15 amino acids. The germline CDR1 and CDR2 sequences are MNHEY and SVGAGI. The J segment lost 6 bases and the V segment lost 7 bases, leaving 12 bases of the junction unmatched. Three rounds of nested PCR, following a modified ARM-PCR protocol, produced the TCRbeta library. TCRdb re-called the multiplex PCR reads through MiXCR, storing one row per CDR3 protein. The sample has 40,000 to 60,000 distinct CDR3 sequences, roughly 60% seen once. The data are from a study of tumor and adjacent non-tumor tissue in lung cancer. Turning to the study itself: The patients, around 9 men and a handful of women, were about 31 to 85 with stage I to III disease.

No cell sorting was done before RNA was extracted from the tissue. This non-tumor lung sample came from over 3 cm beyond the tumor edge. The receptor's source is a woman aged 70-85 years with non-small cell lung cancer. Sequences were obtained from distant non-tumor lung tissue. This chain joins TRBV6-5 and TRBJ2-1; 7 positions agree with TRBD2. The CDR3 nucleotides are TGTGCCAGCATAGCGACTAGCTTGTCGCGCAATGAGCAGTTCTTC. This translates into CASIATSLSRNEQFF.